Detailed here is one T cell receptor (beta chain). Its target is not known. Sequencing used immunoSEQ multiplex PCR; TCRdb keeps in-frame clones, though not all of them. The sample has some 100,000 clones; 80% to 90% are singletons. The sample is drawn from a study of T cell responses to AZD1222 COVID-19 vaccine. CDR1 is MNHEY, CDR2 SVGEGT, per germline. With 5 bases removed from V and 5 bases from J, the gap between germline ends came to 22 bases. The CDR3 loop spans 16 amino acids. Findings of the study overall: Seropositive at baseline were only a handful of AZD1222 recipients.

The sample here was peripheral blood, taken on day 0 of AZD1222 vaccination. This receptor was taken from an adult in good health. This chain links TRBV6-2 or TRBV6-3 with TRBJ2-7; D possibly matches TRBD1 or TRBD2 (5 bases each). CDR3 DNA sequence: TGTGCCAGCAGTACAGAAAGAGGGGATGGGCGGAACGAGCAGTACTTC. Its translation is CASSTERGDGRNEQYF.